This note documents a single TCR beta chain sequence. This sample was included in a study of T cells in Graves' hyperthyroidism and ophthalmopathy. Amplification yielded TCR beta CDR3 regions, with RNA transcripts as the source. The study used the HTBI primer set for a first-round RT-PCR of the TCR CDR3. MiXCR was run by TCRdb on the multiplex PCR reads, yielding one entry per CDR3 protein. The sample holds approximately 320,000 distinct CDR3 sequences, approximately 17% seen once. The CDR3 has 16 residues. Germline lookup yields CDR1 SGHAT and CDR2 FQNNGV. V trimming: 5 bases; J trimming: 6 bases; junction bases outside the gene matches: 12.

This chain connects TRBV11-2 to TRBJ1-3; 8 bases match TRBD1. The specimen sequenced was blood. This receptor was obtained from a man aged 25 to 45 with Graves' hyperthyroidism. The CDR3 nucleotides read TGTGCCAGCAGCCCCCGGACAGGGAGCGTTTTAAACACCATATATTTT. Its translation: CASSPRTGSVLNTIYF.